A single sample gave rise to the 19 T cell receptor beta chains below, sequenced in a study of control samples from healthy donors and cancer patients (dated by TCRdb to the early 2020s). The library was prepared using the immunoSEQ multiplex PCR assay. Not all clones reach the TCRdb copy of this immuneACCESS table, which keeps in-frame sequences only. Checked studies attribute under half of the gap to unresolved V genes and leave the rest unexplained. The sample profile shows around 82,000 clones; around 89% of them were found once. The biggest ten clones account for approximately 7% of the sample. The specimen was blood. The receptors originated from a man between 45 and 60 years old in good health.

The chain carries TRBV11-2 and TRBJ1-3; D uncertain. CDR3 size: 15 residues. Germline V gene lookup returns CDR1 SGHAT and CDR2 FQNNGV. Deletions cut 2 bases from V and 0 bases from J, with 8 bases between. The CDR3 protein is CASSLKTTSGNTIYF. The CDR3 region has the DNA TGTGCCAGCAGCTTAAAGACAACCTCTGGAAACACCATATATTTT.

This sequence joins TRBV24-1 and TRBJ1-1; D gene unclear. The CDR3 covers 13 residues. V dropped 2 bases and J dropped 4 bases, with 7 bases sitting between them. Looked up from germline, CDR1 is KGHDR and CDR2 is SFDVKD. CDR3: CATSDSLGTEAFF. CDR3 nucleotides: TGTGCCACCAGTGATTCCTTGGGCACTGAAGCTTTCTTT.

This chain joins TRBV3-1 (or the pseudogene TRBV3-2) and TRBJ2-7; D may be TRBD1 (6 bases). Trimming left V 3 bases short and J 3 bases short, with 9 bases between. This CDR3 is built from 13 residues. Germline CDR1 reads LGHDT; CDR2 reads YNNKEL (reference sequence). CDR3 residues: CASSHRGGYEQYF. The CDR3 DNA follows: TGTGCCAGCAGCCACAGGGGCGGCTACGAGCAGTACTTC.

The V call is TRBV7-9, the J call TRBJ2-3; D gene unclear. V was pared by 2 bases and J by 0 bases, with 6 bases between. The CDR3 is 14 amino acids. Per germline, CDR1 SEHNR and CDR2 FQNEAQ (reference sequence). CDR3 region: CASSLMGSTDTQYF. CDR3 coding DNA: TGTGCCAGCAGCTTAATGGGTAGCACAGATACGCAGTATTTT.

V usage is TRBV7-9 and J usage is TRBJ2-7, with 9 bases identical to TRBD1. With V trimmed by 4 bases and J by 3 bases, 7 bases remained unmatched. The germline V gene has CDR1 SEHNR and CDR2 FQNEAQ (reference sequence). CDR3 length: 15 residues. The CDR3 protein is CASSSLGQGHYEQYF. The CDR3 coding sequence is TGTGCCAGCAGCTCCCTGGGACAGGGACACTACGAGCAGTACTTC.

This rearrangement joins TRBV5-1 to TRBJ2-4, with a weak D call TRBD1 (5 bases). This CDR3 contains 14 residues. V lost 4 bases and J 3 bases, leaving 11 bases between the germline ends. Per the germline V gene, CDR1 is SGHRS and CDR2 is YFSETQ. Here the CDR3 reads CASSVRDGKNIQYF. CDR3 nucleotide sequence: TGCGCCAGCAGCGTCAGGGATGGCAAAAACATTCAGTACTTC.

The genes are TRBV5-4 and TRBJ1-2; the D gene is possibly TRBD1 (5 bases). From germline, CDR1 is SGHNT and CDR2 YYREEE (reference sequence). CDR3 length: 13 amino acids. The ends were cut back, 0 bases at V and 4 bases at J, with 7 bases in the middle. For the CDR3, the DNA is TGTGCCAGCAGCTTGGGGGGGACCTATGGCTACACCTTC. It yields the protein CASSLGGTYGYTF.

The chain couples TRBV6-4 to TRBJ2-6; D call uncertain. V gave up 4 bases and J gave up 0 bases, with 7 bases separating them. From germline, CDR1 is MRHNA and CDR2 SNTAGT. This CDR3 is built from 15 residues. CDR3 sequence (DNA): TGTGCCAGCAGTGCTGGGCCCTCTGGGGCCAACGTCCTGACTTTC. This translates into CASSAGPSGANVLTF.

The chain couples TRBV5-1 to TRBJ2-4; D might be TRBD1 (5 bases). This CDR3 contains 13 residues. Germline V gene lookup returns CDR1 SGHRS and CDR2 YFSETQ. With 2 bases removed from V and 5 bases from J, the gap between germline ends came to 8 bases. CDR3: CASSLQDENIQYF. DNA for the CDR3: TGCGCCAGCAGCTTACAGGATGAAAACATTCAGTACTTC.

This clone occurred a few times. V and J are TRBV2 and TRBJ2-3, with D unresolved. The V and J ends lost 5 bases and 6 bases respectively, with 9 bases between them. From germline, CDR1 is SNHLY and CDR2 FYNNEI. This CDR3 has 12 residues. CDR3 nucleotide sequence: TGTGCCAGCAGTATTTTAAGGGATACGCAGTATTTT. It codes for CASSILRDTQYF.

J is TRBJ2-3 and V is TRBV5-4; TRBD2 matches 9 bases. The CDR3 loop spans 17 amino acids. CDR1 SGHNT and CDR2 YYREEE come from the germline V gene (reference sequence). V was clipped by 0 bases and J by 4 bases; unmatched bases: 9. The CDR3 region is CASSLGSAGGRADTQYF. Written as DNA, the CDR3 is TGTGCCAGCAGCTTGGGATCCGCGGGGGGGCGGGCAGATACGCAGTATTTT.

The chain has TRBV5-1 and TRBJ1-6; unclear D gene. Trimming left V 0 bases short and J 14 bases short, with 3 bases between. The CDR3 length is 10 residues. Germline lookup yields CDR1 SGHRS and CDR2 YFSETQ. The CDR3 region is CASSLVALHF. In DNA, the CDR3 is TGCGCCAGCAGCTTGGTTGCCCTCCACTTT.

V gene TRBV15 combines with J gene TRBJ2-4; D is uncertain. There are 12 residues in the CDR3. The V end was cut by 0 bases, the J end by 9 bases, with 6 bases between. Germline values: CDR1 LNHNV, CDR2 YYDKDF (reference sequence). In DNA form, the CDR3 reads TGTGCCACCAGCAGAGATAATGCCATTCAGTACTTC. Protein sequence: CATSRDNAIQYF.

The chain couples TRBV9 to TRBJ1-2; possible D gene TRBD1, 6 bases. The germline gives CDR1 SGDLS, CDR2 YYNGEE. The CDR3 sequence is 14 residues long. Trimming took 0 bases from V and 7 from J, leaving 13 bases between them. The CDR3 sequence: CASSVVAGAGGYTF. In DNA form, the CDR3 reads TGTGCCAGCAGCGTAGTAGCAGGGGCGGGTGGCTACACCTTC.

The gene calls are TRBV3-1 (or the pseudogene TRBV3-2) and TRBJ2-2, with D maybe TRBD1 (7 bases). Trimming left V 4 bases short and J 5 bases short, with 17 bases between. The CDR3 covers 16 residues. Germline CDR1 reads LGHDT; CDR2 reads YNNKEL (reference sequence). CDR3 protein: CASSLRGRGRTGELFF. The CDR3 DNA reads as TGTGCCAGCAGCCTACGGGGCAGGGGGAGGACCGGGGAGCTGTTTTTT.

The chain's CDR3 is CAWSSGLAGGGTQYF. As DNA, the CDR3 is TGTGCCTGGAGTTCCGGACTAGCGGGGGGCGGGACCCAGTACTTC. The chain employs TRBV30 and TRBJ2-5, with 14 bases matching TRBD2. CDR1 is GTSNPN, CDR2 SVGIG, per germline (reference sequence). V shed 2 bases, J shed 7 bases, and the junction held 6 bases outside the gene matches. This CDR3 is built from 15 residues.

The rearrangement uses TRBV30 and TRBJ1-1, with D hard to call. Germline values: CDR1 GTSNPN, CDR2 SVGIG (reference sequence). The length of the CDR3 is 13 residues. V dropped 4 bases and J dropped 2 bases, with 11 bases sitting between them. CDR3 region: CAWKGNINTEAFF. DNA of the CDR3: TGTGCCTGGAAAGGTAACATAAACACTGAAGCTTTCTTT.

The rearrangement joins TRBV29-1 to TRBJ2-5; 7 bases align to TRBD1. CDR3 length equals 13 residues. From germline, CDR1 is SQVTM and CDR2 ANQGSEA. Losses at the gene ends were 7 bases for V and 5 bases for J; bases not matched to a gene: 10. The CDR3 loop reads CSAGTEVGETQYF. DNA for the CDR3: TGCAGCGCCGGGACAGAAGTTGGGGAGACCCAGTACTTC.

The gene calls are TRBV13 and TRBJ2-7; possible D gene TRBD1, 6 bases. From germline, CDR1 is PRHDT and CDR2 FYEKMQ (reference sequence). V was clipped by 6 bases and J by 4 bases, with 19 bases between them. This CDR3 is built from 15 residues. CDR3 in amino acids: CASRKGGNSKYEQYF. As DNA, the CDR3 is TGTGCCAGCAGGAAAGGGGGAAATTCAAAGTACGAGCAGTACTTC.